A single sample gave rise to the 28 T cell receptor beta chains below, sequenced in a study of shared clonotypes between healthy human individuals. Here immunoSEQ multiplex PCR was the method, and the copy in TCRdb shows in-frame clones only, minus some. In the table there are approximately 500,000 clones, 90% to 96% of which are singletons. Sequenced: naive CD4+ T cells sorted from blood. Specified subset: CD45RA+ positively selected. The source is a woman between 25 and 40 years old in good health.

The CDR3 loop reads CAISPGSSYNEQFF. The CDR3 nucleotides read TGTGCCATCAGTCCGGGGAGCTCCTACAATGAGCAGTTCTTC. The rearrangement links TRBV10-3 to TRBJ2-1, with D perhaps matching TRBD2 (5 bases). The germline V gene encodes CDR1 ENHRY and CDR2 SYGVKD. Trimming removed 5 bases at V and 0 bases at J, with 8 bases between. The CDR3 has 14 amino acids.

The genes are TRBV10-1 and TRBJ2-2; a weak D match, TRBD2 (6 bases). Trimming left V 2 bases short and J 3 bases short, with 10 bases between. This CDR3 spans 15 amino acids. Germline V gene lookup returns CDR1 WNHNN and CDR2 SYGVQD (reference sequence). The CDR3 here is CASSEVGGDTGELFF. CDR3 bases: TGCGCCAGCAGTGAGGTCGGGGGAGACACCGGGGAGCTGTTTTTT.

The chain combines TRBV7-2 with TRBJ2-1; either TRBD1 or TRBD2 may fit D (6 bases each). This CDR3 has 13 residues. Trimming took 5 bases from V and 10 from J, leaving 15 bases between them. The germline V gene encodes CDR1 SGHTA and CDR2 FQGNSA. CDR3 nucleotide sequence: TGTGCCAGCAGCGAAAAGGGGGGAGGCGAGCAGTTCTTC. It specifies CASSEKGGGEQFF. The variable domain in full, with the rest retrieved from reference TRBV7-2 and TRBJ2-1, is GAGVSQSPSNKVTEKGKDVELRCDPISGHTALYWYRQSLGQGLEFLIYFQGNSAPDKSGLPSDRFSAERTGGSVSTLTIQRTQQEDSAVYLCASSEKGGGEQFFGPGTRLTVL.

As concerns this clone: This specimen includes other DNA sequences encoding the same CDR3. The chain has TRBV7-3 and TRBJ2-3; D gene unclear. V was trimmed by 2 bases and J by 0 bases, leaving 6 bases between them. The V gene's germline CDR1 is SGHTA and CDR2 FQGTGA. CDR3 length: 14 residues. In DNA, the CDR3 is TGTGCCAGCAGCTTACAAGGGAGCACAGATACGCAGTATTTT. Its protein product is CASSLQGSTDTQYF. The whole variable domain, filled in from reference TRBV7-3 and TRBJ2-3, reads GAGVSQTPSNKVTEKGKYVELRCDPISGHTALYWYRQSLGQGPEFLIYFQGTGAADDSGLPNDRFFAVRPEGSVSTLKIQRTERGDSAVYLCASSLQGSTDTQYFGPGTRLTVL.

This sequence joins TRBV6-4 and TRBJ2-1; D is possibly TRBD1 (6 bases). Germline V gene lookup returns CDR1 MRHNA and CDR2 SNTAGT. Trimming shortened V by 6 bases and J by 6 bases, and 18 bases separated the two germline ends. This CDR3 is 15 amino acids long. CDR3 protein: CASSQHRVVLNEQFF. The CDR3 DNA follows: TGTGCCAGCAGCCAACACAGGGTAGTCCTCAATGAGCAGTTCTTC.

V gene TRBV5-5 combines with J gene TRBJ1-4, with D maybe TRBD1 (6 bases). Germline V gene data show CDR1 as SGHKS and CDR2 as YYEKEE (reference sequence). CDR3 length: 17 residues. V gave up 6 bases and J gave up 2 bases, with 20 bases separating them. The CDR3 region is CASTLGGTFRTNEKLFF. CDR3 sequence (DNA): TGTGCCAGCACCCTTGGAGGGACATTCCGCACTAATGAAAAACTGTTTTTT.

CDR3 residues: CASSLLGLAQYF. CDR3 nucleotide sequence: TGTGCCAGCAGCCTCCTTGGACTTGCCCAGTACTTC. The genes are TRBV28 and TRBJ2-5; TRBD2 might be the D (5 bases). The CDR3 loop spans 12 amino acids. Germline CDR1 MDHEN, CDR2 SYDVKM. Trimming cost V 6 bases and J 9 bases, with 14 bases left between them. Using reference TRBV28 and TRBJ2-5 for the parts outside the CDR3, the full variable domain is DVKVTQSSRYLVKRTGEKVFLECVQDMDHENMFWYRQDPGLGLRLIYFSYDVKMKEKGDIPEGYSVSREKKERFSLILESASTNQTSMYLCASSLLGLAQYFGPGTRLLVL.

V usage is TRBV27 and J usage is TRBJ1-3; perhaps TRBD1 as D (5 bases). CDR1 and CDR2 (germline): MNHEY, SMNVEV (reference sequence). CDR3 length: 16 residues. V was trimmed by 4 bases and J by 0 bases, leaving 13 bases between them. The CDR3 bases are TGTGCCAGCAGTTCCACGGGACCCGGCTCTGGAAACACCATATATTTT. It encodes CASSSTGPGSGNTIYF.

The chain couples TRBV5-1 to TRBJ1-4; D call uncertain. Germline CDR1 and CDR2: SGHRS and YFSETQ. Trimming pared 0 bases from V and 8 bases from J, leaving 20 bases between. This CDR3 contains 17 residues. The CDR3 is CASSLGAQSWATEKLFF. CDR3 sequence (DNA): TGCGCCAGCAGCTTGGGGGCCCAGTCCTGGGCGACCGAAAAACTGTTTTTT.

The chain couples TRBV15 to TRBJ2-3; no clear D. Germline CDR1 is LNHNV and CDR2 is YYDKDF (reference sequence). The CDR3 has 14 residues. With 0 bases removed from V and 5 bases from J, the gap between germline ends came to 9 bases. DNA for the CDR3: TGTGCCACCAGCAGAGATCGGGCCCGAGATACGCAGTATTTT. Translated, it gives CATSRDRARDTQYF.

The gene calls are TRBV7-9 and TRBJ1-2, with TRBD1 identical over 9 bases. The CDR3 covers 16 residues. The trim removed 1 base at V and 2 bases at J, leaving 5 bases unmatched. The germline V gene encodes CDR1 SEHNR and CDR2 FQNEAQ (reference sequence). CDR3 sequence: CASSLGGTGRNYGYTF. CDR3 DNA: TGTGCCAGCAGCTTAGGAGGGACAGGGAGAAACTATGGCTACACCTTC. The whole variable domain, filled in from reference TRBV7-9 and TRBJ1-2, reads DTGVSQNPRHKITKRGQNVTFRCDPISEHNRLYWYRQTLGQGPEFLTYFQNEAQLEKSRLLSDRFSAERPKGSFSTLEIQRTEQGDSAMYLCASSLGGTGRNYGYTFGSGTRLTVV.

The genes are TRBV10-2 and TRBJ1-1; 8 positions match TRBD1. The germline CDR1 and CDR2 sequences are WSHSY and SAAADI. The V gene end was trimmed by 5 bases and the J gene end by 5 bases; junction bases not matched to a gene: 13. The CDR3 runs 16 residues. The CDR3 sequence: CASSTHRTGRGTEAFF. The CDR3 DNA is TGCGCCAGCAGTACCCACCGGACAGGGAGAGGGACTGAAGCTTTCTTT.

This rearrangement joins TRBV28 to TRBJ2-5; D remains unclear. The J call may be mistaken, given a closer DNA end match to TRBJ2-7. In germline, CDR1 is MDHEN, CDR2 SYDVKM. This CDR3 is built from 12 residues. The CDR3 sequence is CASSLYPYEQYF. The CDR3 DNA reads as TGTGCCAGCAGTTTGTATCCCTACGAGCAGTACTTC.

This clone is a singleton in its sample. The rearrangement links TRBV5-1 to TRBJ2-7; unclear D gene. This CDR3 is built from 18 residues. In germline, CDR1 is SGHRS, CDR2 YFSETQ. The germline V and J ends were trimmed by 1 base and 6 bases, with 26 bases remaining between them. CDR3: CASSLTHVVGGPSGEQYF. The CDR3 region has the DNA TGCGCCAGCAGCTTGACCCACGTAGTCGGCGGCCCCTCCGGCGAGCAGTACTTC.

DNA of the CDR3: TGTGCCAGCAGCCGGAGGGCTAAGGCGGGCACTGAAGCTTTCTTT. Its translation: CASSRRAKAGTEAFF. The chain has TRBV5-6 and TRBJ1-1; D remains ambiguous. Trimming took 4 bases from V and 4 from J, leaving 17 bases between them. The CDR3 sequence is 15 residues long. Germline V gene sequence: CDR1 SGHDT, CDR2 YYEEEE.

The chain uses TRBV6-1 and TRBJ2-5; perhaps TRBD2 as D (5 bases). Trimming removed 3 bases at V and 5 bases at J, with 10 bases between. This CDR3 region has 13 residues. Germline V CDR1 and CDR2: MNHNS, SASEGT. The CDR3 loop is CASSEYGEETQYF. CDR3 nucleotides: TGTGCCAGCAGTGAGTACGGGGAGGAGACCCAGTACTTC.

This chain uses TRBV30 with TRBJ2-1, with D maybe TRBD2 (5 bases). Germline-derived CDR1 and CDR2 are GTSNPN and SVGIG (reference sequence). V shed 2 bases and J shed 7 bases, with 18 bases lying between them. This CDR3 comprises 15 residues. The chain's CDR3 is CAWSKTNTPYNEQFF. CDR3 DNA sequence: TGTGCCTGGAGTAAGACTAACACCCCGTATAATGAGCAGTTCTTC.

This sequence joins TRBV14 and TRBJ2-7, with D maybe TRBD1 (6 bases). Germline V gene sequence: CDR1 SGHDN, CDR2 FVKESK. V was shortened by 4 bases and J by 4 bases, with 14 bases between the two germline ends. The CDR3 has 14 amino acids. This chain's CDR3 is CASSLFGQSYEQYF. CDR3 coding DNA: TGTGCCAGCAGCCTCTTCGGACAGTCTTACGAGCAGTACTTC.

The genes are TRBV6-5 and TRBJ1-5; D is unresolved. Per germline, CDR1 MNHEY and CDR2 SVGAGI. This CDR3 is built from 16 residues. V was shortened by 1 base and J by 9 bases, with 19 bases between the two germline ends. The CDR3 reads CASSYYLDQTGGPQHF. The DNA of the CDR3 is TGTGCCAGCAGTTACTACCTCGACCAGACGGGCGGGCCCCAGCATTTT.

CDR3 coding DNA: TGTGCCAGCTCTATGGGACAGTCCTACGAGCAGTACTTC. Protein sequence: CASSMGQSYEQYF. This chain links TRBV18 with TRBJ2-7; 7 bases align to TRBD1. In germline, CDR1 is KGHSH, CDR2 LQKENI. V lost 6 bases and J lost 1; bases outside the gene matches: 3. The CDR3 is 13 residues long.

DNA of the CDR3: TGTGCCAGCACTCCGACCTTGAGGGAGGGGCACGAGCAGTACTTC. Translating gives CASTPTLREGHEQYF. The chain combines TRBV7-8 with TRBJ2-7; 7 positions match TRBD2. With V trimmed by 7 bases and J by 5 bases, 14 bases remained unmatched. Germline V gene data show CDR1 as SGHVS and CDR2 as FQNEAQ. The CDR3 extends over 15 amino acids.

The chain links TRBV15 to TRBJ1-1; D is undetermined. Trimming took 0 bases from V and 5 from J, leaving 13 bases between them. This CDR3 comprises 15 residues. The V gene's germline CDR1 is LNHNV and CDR2 YYDKDF (reference sequence). The CDR3: CATSRDVGSGTEAFF. CDR3 sequence (DNA): TGTGCCACCAGCAGAGATGTCGGATCGGGTACTGAAGCTTTCTTT. The entire variable domain, with the rest obtained from reference TRBV15 and TRBJ1-1, is as follows: DAMVIQNPRYQVTQFGKPVTLSCSQTLNHNVMYWYQQKSSQAPKLLFHYYDKDFNNEADTPDNFQSRRPNTSFCFLDIRSPGLGDTAMYLCATSRDVGSGTEAFFGQGTRLTVV.

The chain has TRBV6-5 and TRBJ1-3, with 8 bases aligning to TRBD1. The CDR3 covers 15 residues. The germline V gene encodes CDR1 MNHEY and CDR2 SVGAGI. V lost 5 bases to trimming and J lost 2 bases; unmatched junction nucleotides: 5. DNA of the CDR3: TGTGCCAGCAGTCAAACAGGGGGGCCTGGAAACACCATATATTTT. It encodes CASSQTGGPGNTIYF.

In its sample, this clone was seen once. The V gene is TRBV10-1, the J gene TRBJ1-4; 8 bases match TRBD1. The trim removed 3 bases at V and 4 bases at J, leaving 4 bases unmatched. Germline values: CDR1 WNHNN, CDR2 SYGVQD (reference sequence). This CDR3 region has 15 residues. The CDR3 reads CASSDGTGLNEKLFF. DNA of the CDR3: TGCGCCAGCAGTGATGGGACAGGACTTAATGAAAAACTGTTTTTT.

CDR3 amino acids: CASSSGSEDTQYF. The CDR3 nucleotides read TGTGCCAGCAGCTCCGGGAGCGAAGATACGCAGTATTTT. The genes are TRBV7-3 and TRBJ2-3; maybe TRBD2 (6 bases). Germline CDR1 is SGHTA and CDR2 is FQGTGA. This CDR3 region has 13 residues. Trimming left V 4 bases short and J 5 bases short, with 10 bases between.

Notes on this clone: Germline and junction disagree at one end, which may indicate a read error. V usage is TRBV27 and J usage is TRBJ2-1; D unresolved. CDR1 and CDR2 (germline): MNHEY, SMNVEV (reference sequence). CDR3 length: 13 residues. The CDR3 protein is CASSSLSHNEQFF. DNA of the CDR3: TGTGCCAGCAGCTCCCTCTCCCACAATGAGCAGTTCTTC.

This chain links TRBV25-1 with TRBJ1-2; D may be TRBD1 (6 bases). V gave up 4 bases and J gave up 5 bases, with 26 bases separating them. Germline loops: CDR1 MGHDK, CDR2 SYGVNS. The CDR3 loop spans 18 amino acids. The CDR3 protein is CASSGAGAKSGRSYGYTF. The CDR3 DNA is TGTGCCAGCAGTGGTGCAGGGGCAAAATCAGGGAGGTCATATGGCTACACCTTC.

The chain carries TRBV6-5 and TRBJ2-7; TRBD1 aligns across 10 bases. Germline V gives CDR1 MNHEY, CDR2 SVGAGI. The CDR3 is 15 residues long. J lost 7 bases, V lost 6 bases, and 12 bases had no gene match. DNA for the CDR3: TGTGCCAGCAGCCTGACAGGGGGCGGAAGTTGGGAGCAGTACTTC. Its translation is CASSLTGGGSWEQYF.